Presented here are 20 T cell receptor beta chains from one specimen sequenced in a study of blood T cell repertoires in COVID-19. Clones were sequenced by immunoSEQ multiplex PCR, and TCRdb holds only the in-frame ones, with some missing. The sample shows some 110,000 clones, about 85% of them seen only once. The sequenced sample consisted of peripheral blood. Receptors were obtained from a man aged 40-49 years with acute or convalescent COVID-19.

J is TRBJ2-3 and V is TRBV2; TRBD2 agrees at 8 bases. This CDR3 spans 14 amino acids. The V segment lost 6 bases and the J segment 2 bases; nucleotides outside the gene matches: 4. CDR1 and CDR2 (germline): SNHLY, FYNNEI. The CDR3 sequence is CASRAGLATDTQYF. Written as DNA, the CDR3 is TGTGCCAGCAGGGCCGGACTAGCCACAGATACGCAGTATTTT.

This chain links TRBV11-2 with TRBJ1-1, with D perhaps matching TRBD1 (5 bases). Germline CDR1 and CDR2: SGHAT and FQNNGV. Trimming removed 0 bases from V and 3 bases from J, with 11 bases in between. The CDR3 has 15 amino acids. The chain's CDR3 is CASSLEAKGHTEAFF. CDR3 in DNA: TGTGCCAGCAGCTTAGAAGCCAAGGGGCACACTGAAGCTTTCTTT. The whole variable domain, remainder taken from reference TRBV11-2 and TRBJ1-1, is EAGVAQSPRYKIIEKRQSVAFWCNPISGHATLYWYQQILGQGPKLLIQFQNNGVVDDSQLPKDRFSAERLKGVDSTLKIQPAKLEDSAVYLCASSLEAKGHTEAFFGQGTRLTVV.

The CDR3: CATRKDRYNQPQHF. CDR3 coding DNA: TGTGCCACCCGAAAGGACAGGTACAATCAGCCCCAGCATTTT. The chain carries TRBV2 and TRBJ1-5, with 7 bases fitting TRBD1. The trim removed 10 bases at V and 3 bases at J, leaving 9 bases unmatched. The V gene's germline CDR1 is SNHLY and CDR2 FYNNEI. The CDR3 is made up of 14 amino acids.

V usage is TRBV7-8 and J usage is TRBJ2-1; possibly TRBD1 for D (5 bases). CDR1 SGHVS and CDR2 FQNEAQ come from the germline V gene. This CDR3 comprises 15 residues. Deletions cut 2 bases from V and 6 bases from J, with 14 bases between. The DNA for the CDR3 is TGTGCCAGCAGCTTAAAGGGGCTTTACGGCAATGAGCAGTTCTTC. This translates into CASSLKGLYGNEQFF.

The CDR3 bases are TGCGCCAGCAGCCACCAGGGGGCGAGAGAAGCTTTCTTT. It codes for CASSHQGAREAFF. The chain carries TRBV4-1 and TRBJ1-1, with 8 bases matching TRBD1. V lost 3 bases and J lost 8; bases outside the gene matches: 5. The CDR3 is made up of 13 amino acids. The germline CDR1 and CDR2 sequences are MGHRA and YSYEKL.

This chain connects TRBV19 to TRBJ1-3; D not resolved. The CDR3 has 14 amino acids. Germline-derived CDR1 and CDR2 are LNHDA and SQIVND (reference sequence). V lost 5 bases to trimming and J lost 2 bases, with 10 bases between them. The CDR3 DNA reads TGTGCCAGTAGTCTCAGACACCCTGGAAACACCATATATTTT. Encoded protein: CASSLRHPGNTIYF.

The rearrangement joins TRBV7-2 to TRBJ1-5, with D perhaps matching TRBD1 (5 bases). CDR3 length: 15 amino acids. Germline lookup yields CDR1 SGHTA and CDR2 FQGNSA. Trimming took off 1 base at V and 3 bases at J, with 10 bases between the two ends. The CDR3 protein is CASSLDRSFNQPQHF. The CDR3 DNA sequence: TGTGCCAGCAGCTTAGACAGGTCATTCAATCAGCCCCAGCATTTT.

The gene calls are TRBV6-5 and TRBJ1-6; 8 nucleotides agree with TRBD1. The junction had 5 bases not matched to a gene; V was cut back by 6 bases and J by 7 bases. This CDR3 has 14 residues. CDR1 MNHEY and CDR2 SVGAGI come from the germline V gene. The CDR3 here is CASSGQGMNSPLHF. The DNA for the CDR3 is TGTGCCAGCAGCGGACAGGGTATGAATTCACCCCTCCACTTT.

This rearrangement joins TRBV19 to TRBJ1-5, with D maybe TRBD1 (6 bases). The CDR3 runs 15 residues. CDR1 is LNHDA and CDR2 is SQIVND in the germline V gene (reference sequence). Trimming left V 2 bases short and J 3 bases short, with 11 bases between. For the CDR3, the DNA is TGTGCCAGTAGTATACGGGGACAACTCAATCAGCCCCAGCATTTT. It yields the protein CASSIRGQLNQPQHF. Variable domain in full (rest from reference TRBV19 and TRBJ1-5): DGGITQSPKYLFRKEGQNVTLSCEQNLNHDAMYWYRQDPGQGLRLIYYSQIVNDFQKGDIAEGYSVSREKKESFPLTVTSAQKNPTAFYLCASSIRGQLNQPQHFGDGTRLSIL.

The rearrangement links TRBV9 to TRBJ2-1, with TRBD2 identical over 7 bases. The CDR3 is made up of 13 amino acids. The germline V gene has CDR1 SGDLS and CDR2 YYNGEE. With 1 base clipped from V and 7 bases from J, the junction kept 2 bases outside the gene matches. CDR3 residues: CASSVTGGNEQFF. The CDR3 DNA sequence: TGTGCCAGCAGCGTAACGGGGGGAAATGAGCAGTTCTTC.

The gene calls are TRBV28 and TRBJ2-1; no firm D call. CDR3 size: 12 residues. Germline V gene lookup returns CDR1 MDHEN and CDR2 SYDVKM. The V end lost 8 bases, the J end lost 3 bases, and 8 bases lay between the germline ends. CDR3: CASGRGYNEQFF. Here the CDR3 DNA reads TGTGCCAGCGGTCGCGGCTACAATGAGCAGTTCTTC.

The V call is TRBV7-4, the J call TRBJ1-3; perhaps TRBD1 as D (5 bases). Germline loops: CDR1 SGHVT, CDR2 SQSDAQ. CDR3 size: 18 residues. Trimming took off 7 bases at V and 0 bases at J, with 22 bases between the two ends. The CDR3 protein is CASIPKGAAFHSGNTIYF. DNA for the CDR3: TGTGCCAGCATCCCTAAAGGGGCAGCTTTTCACTCTGGAAACACCATATATTTT.

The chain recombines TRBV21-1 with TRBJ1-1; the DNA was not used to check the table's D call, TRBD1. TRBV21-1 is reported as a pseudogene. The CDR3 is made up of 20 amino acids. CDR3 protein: CASSTPARDRQRRGYTEAFF. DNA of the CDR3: TGTGCCAGCAGCACCCCTGCCCGGGACAGGCAACGACGGGGGTACACTGAAGCTTTCTTT.

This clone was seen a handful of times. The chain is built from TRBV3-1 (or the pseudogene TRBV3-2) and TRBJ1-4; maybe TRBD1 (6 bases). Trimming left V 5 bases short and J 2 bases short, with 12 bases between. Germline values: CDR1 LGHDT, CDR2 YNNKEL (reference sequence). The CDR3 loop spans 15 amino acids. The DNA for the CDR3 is TGTGCCAGCAGCACAACAGGGTTCACTAATGAAAAACTGTTTTTT. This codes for CASSTTGFTNEKLFF.

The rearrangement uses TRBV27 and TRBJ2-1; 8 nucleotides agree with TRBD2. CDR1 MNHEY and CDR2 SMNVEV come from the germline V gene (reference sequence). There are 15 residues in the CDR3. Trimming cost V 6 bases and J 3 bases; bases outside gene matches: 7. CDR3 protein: CASRKGTRSYNEQFF. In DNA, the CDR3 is TGTGCCAGCAGGAAAGGGACTAGGAGCTACAATGAGCAGTTCTTC.

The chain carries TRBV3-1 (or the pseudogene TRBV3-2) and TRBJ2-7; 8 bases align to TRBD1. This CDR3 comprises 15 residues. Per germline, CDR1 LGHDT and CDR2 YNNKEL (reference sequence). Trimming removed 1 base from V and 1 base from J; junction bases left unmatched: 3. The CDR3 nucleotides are TGTGCCAGCAGCCAAGTAGACAGGGGATCCTACGAGCAGTACTTC. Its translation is CASSQVDRGSYEQYF.

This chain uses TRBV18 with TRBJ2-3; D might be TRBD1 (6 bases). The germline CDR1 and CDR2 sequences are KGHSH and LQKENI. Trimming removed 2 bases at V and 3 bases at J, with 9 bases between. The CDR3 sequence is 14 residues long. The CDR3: CASSPGTRTDTQYF. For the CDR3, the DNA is TGTGCCAGCTCACCAGGGACACGGACAGATACGCAGTATTTT.

CDR3 loop: CASSINRDINTEAFF. The CDR3 DNA reads as TGTGCCAGTAGTATAAACCGGGACATTAACACTGAAGCTTTCTTT. The rearrangement joins TRBV19 to TRBJ1-1; the D gene is possibly TRBD1 (6 bases). The CDR3 consists of 15 residues. Germline loops: CDR1 LNHDA, CDR2 SQIVND (reference sequence). V lost 2 bases to trimming and J lost 2 bases, with 12 bases between them.

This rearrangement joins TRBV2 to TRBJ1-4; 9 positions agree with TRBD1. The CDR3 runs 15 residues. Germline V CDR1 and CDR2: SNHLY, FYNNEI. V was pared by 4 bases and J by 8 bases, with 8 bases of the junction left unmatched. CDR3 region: CASSVSGTGTEKLFF. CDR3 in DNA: TGTGCCAGCAGTGTCTCCGGGACAGGGACCGAAAAACTGTTTTTT.

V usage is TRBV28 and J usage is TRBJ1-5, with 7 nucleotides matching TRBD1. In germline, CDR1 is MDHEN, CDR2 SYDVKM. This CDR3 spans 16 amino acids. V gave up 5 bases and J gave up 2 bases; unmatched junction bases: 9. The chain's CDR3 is CASSPTGVGGNQPQHF. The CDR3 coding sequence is TGTGCCAGCAGTCCCACAGGGGTGGGCGGCAATCAGCCCCAGCATTTT. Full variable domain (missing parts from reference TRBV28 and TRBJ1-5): DVKVTQSSRYLVKRTGEKVFLECVQDMDHENMFWYRQDPGLGLRLIYFSYDVKMKEKGDIPEGYSVSREKKERFSLILESASTNQTSMYLCASSPTGVGGNQPQHFGDGTRLSIL.